These T cell receptor beta chains were read from a single sample in a study of T cells in Graves' hyperthyroidism and ophthalmopathy. One entry per CDR3 protein results from TCRdb running MiXCR on the multiplex PCR reads. The sample has approximately 320,000 distinct CDR3 sequences, approximately 16% seen once. Sequenced: blood. The source of these receptors is a man aged 25 to 40 with Graves' hyperthyroidism. Both conserved end residues are trimmed from each CDR3.

V,J,CDR3
TRBV27,TRBJ1-1,ASRALPTGGAGVTDEAF
TRBV28,TRBJ1-6,ASSLGYGYRSPLH
TRBV11-2,TRBJ2-1,ASSPPPTPLAGGGNEQF
TRBV4-1,TRBJ2-7,ASSRIHLAGGPNEQY
TRBV6-5,TRBJ1-2,ASSYSSIPGDSRYGYT
TRBV18,TRBJ2-2,ASSPAATGELF
TRBV28,TRBJ2-3,ATLGSGSDTQY
TRBV10-1,TRBJ2-3,ASSDSGTSLTDTQY
TRBV5-1,TRBJ1-1,ASSLLNRGSTEAF
TRBV18,TRBJ2-7,ASSPSLATYEQY
TRBV2,TRBJ2-7,ASRNRGTSYEQY
TRBV5-6,TRBJ1-6,ASSWSRTPLH
TRBV7-9,TRBJ2-3,ASSLEGLRGLQY
TRBV15,TRBJ1-3,ATSRRPGAGNTIY
TRBV5-4,TRBJ2-3,ASSHPSRETDTQY
TRBV28,TRBJ1-5,ASSYNRDTNQPQH
TRBV28,TRBJ2-2,ASSTLSGLGLTGELF
TRBV5-1,TRBJ1-5,ASSAFPGQGNQPQH
TRBV6-2/TRBV6-3,TRBJ2-1,ASSYYRGSYNEQF
TRBV11-2,TRBJ2-3,ASGDRGTDTQY
TRBV12-5,TRBJ2-1,ATTSGTSSEQF
TRBV7-8,TRBJ2-5,ASSLEAGSGQETQY
TRBV2,TRBJ1-5,ASTPERDQPQH
TRBV20-1,TRBJ2-2,SAGGGGRYSGTGELF
TRBV6-2/TRBV6-3,TRBJ2-2,ASSYRPSKNTGELF
TRBV7-9,TRBJ2-3,ASGGTSGDRSTDTQY
TRBV6-1,TRBJ1-1,ASRRQLNTEAF
TRBV5-1,TRBJ2-1,ASSLGQEHNEQF
TRBV24-1,TRBJ2-1,ATSVGGGSEQF
TRBV7-2,TRBJ2-2,ASSLRGDPGELF
TRBV6-1,TRBJ1-2,ASSRQDTYGYT
TRBV9,TRBJ2-1,ASSPGGGAYNEQF
TRBV6-1,TRBJ2-1,ASMDGNSYNEQF
TRBV30,TRBJ1-1,AWNLDQSTEAF
TRBV27,TRBJ2-2,ASSLQGAGTGELF
TRBV12-3/TRBV12-4,TRBJ2-6,ASTLRGAGANVLT
TRBV20-1,TRBJ2-3,SAPAPLGTDTQY
TRBV5-1,TRBJ2-3,ASSAGSTDTQY
TRBV20-1,TRBJ2-3,SARERDWTQY
TRBV15,TRBJ1-1,ATSRERRNTEAF
TRBV5-5,TRBJ1-1,ASSLIWRGRRKAF
TRBV5-1,TRBJ1-1,ASSLTDGYTEAF
TRBV10-2,TRBJ2-4,ASSYREGNIQY
TRBV11-2,TRBJ2-1,ASSLGTGRDEQF
TRBV10-3,TRBJ1-6,AISTETFNSPLH
TRBV20-1,TRBJ2-7,SAPTSGEYEQY
TRBV29-1,TRBJ2-1,SAKREVGNEQF
TRBV13,TRBJ2-7,ASRQGSREQY
TRBV2,TRBJ1-2,ASSQGDLHNYGYT
TRBV5-1,TRBJ2-3,ASSLDGSQTDTQY
TRBV29-1,TRBJ2-3,SVDPSGDTQY
TRBV2,TRBJ2-3,ASSGASGFTDTQY
TRBV20-1,TRBJ2-1,SASQGETSSQL
TRBV2,TRBJ2-7,ASGSGLLSPACEQY
TRBV3-1,TRBJ1-5,ASSQAGAGQPQH